Listed below are T cell receptor beta chains from one sample, sequenced in a study of cytomegalovirus exposure and HLA in healthy donors. Produced via immunoSEQ multiplex PCR; TCRdb's table is partial and in-frame only. The table includes under 140,000 clones, 60% to 85% detected once. Sequenced input: PBMCs. These TCRs come from a woman in her sixties in good health and CMV-seropositive. The conserved cysteine and the conserved F or W are not part of the CDR3 here.

v_gene,j_gene,CDR3aa
TRBV19,TRBJ1-2,ASSIDWLYGYT
TRBV2,TRBJ2-2,ASSGVDRTNTGELF
TRBV10-1,TRBJ2-7,ASSPESPSGTYEQY
TRBV4-1,TRBJ2-1,ASSQAASSAQNEQF
TRBV9,TRBJ2-7,ASSVGRGSYEQY
TRBV19,TRBJ2-1,ASSIWGDRSYNEQF
TRBV18,TRBJ2-7,ASSPSEQLARNYEQY
TRBV11-2,TRBJ2-1,ASSFGLAGTNEQF
TRBV15,TRBJ2-3,ATSRGRESDTQY
TRBV6-5,TRBJ1-4,ASSTDRATNEKLF
TRBV29-1,TRBJ1-2,SVYTGGLAGYT
TRBV28,TRBJ1-4,ASSPERGIEGEKLF
TRBV10-1,TRBJ1-3,ASSEPGQGALGAN
TRBV28,TRBJ2-7,ASSLVGQGYSYEQY
TRBV6-5,TRBJ2-3,ASRSRSTDTQY
TRBV2,TRBJ1-3,ASSVDRVFGNTIY
TRBV2,TRBJ1-2,ASRTKSNYGYT
TRBV4-2,TRBJ2-7,ASSQGGTSVYEQY
TRBV6-1,TRBJ1-1,ASRKQVNTEAF
TRBV5-1,TRBJ2-3,ASSRTSPSTDTQY
TRBV2,TRBJ1-1,ASIGQGFTEAF
TRBV2,TRBJ2-7,ASSVGQGYEQY
TRBV12-5,TRBJ1-1,ASGWGQLNTEAF
TRBV23-1,TRBJ2-1,ASSQSRGPSYNEQF
TRBV9,TRBJ2-3,ASSIRDFTDTQY
TRBV7-9,TRBJ1-1,ASSLVDRLAF
TRBV21-1,TRBJ1-3,ASSIKGAGGGNSGNTIY
TRBV7-9,TRBJ2-7,SSSRVAQTSGQYEQY
TRBV30,TRBJ2-1,AWTLGGGEQF
TRBV28,TRBJ2-5,ASSFTHLRTSGSKTQY
TRBV9,TRBJ2-1,ASSVGTSSNNEQF
TRBV6-1,TRBJ1-6,ASSAGGRAGSPLH
TRBV19,TRBJ2-1,ASNPTSVGEQF
TRBV9,TRBJ2-2,ASGNNRGAGELF
TRBV2,TRBJ1-2,ASSNPQAYGYT